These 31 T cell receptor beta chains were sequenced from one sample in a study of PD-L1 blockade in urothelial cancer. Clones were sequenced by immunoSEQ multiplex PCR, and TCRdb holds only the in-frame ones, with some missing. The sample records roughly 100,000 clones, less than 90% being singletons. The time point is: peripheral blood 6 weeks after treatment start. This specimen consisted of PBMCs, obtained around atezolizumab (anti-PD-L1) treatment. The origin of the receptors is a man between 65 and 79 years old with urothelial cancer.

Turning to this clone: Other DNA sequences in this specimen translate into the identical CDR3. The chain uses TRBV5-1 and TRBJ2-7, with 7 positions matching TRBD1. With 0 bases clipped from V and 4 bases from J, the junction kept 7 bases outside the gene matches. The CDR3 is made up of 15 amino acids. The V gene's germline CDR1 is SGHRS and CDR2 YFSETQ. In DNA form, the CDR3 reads TGCGCCAGCAGCTTGGCAGAGGGGGCGCGGTACGAGCAGTACTTC. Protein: CASSLAEGARYEQYF.

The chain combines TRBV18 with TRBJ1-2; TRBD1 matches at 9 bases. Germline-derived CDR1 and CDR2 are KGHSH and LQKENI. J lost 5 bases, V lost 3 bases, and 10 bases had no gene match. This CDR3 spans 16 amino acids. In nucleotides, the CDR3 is TGTGCCAGCTCACCCTCTCGAGGGACAGGGAATTATGGCTACACCTTC. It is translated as CASSPSRGTGNYGYTF. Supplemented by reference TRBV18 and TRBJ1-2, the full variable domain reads NAGVMQNPRHLVRRRGQEARLRCSPMKGHSHVYWYRQLPEEGLKFMVYLQKENIIDESGMPKERFSAEFPKEGPSILRIQQVVRGDSAAYFCASSPSRGTGNYGYTFGSGTRLTVV.

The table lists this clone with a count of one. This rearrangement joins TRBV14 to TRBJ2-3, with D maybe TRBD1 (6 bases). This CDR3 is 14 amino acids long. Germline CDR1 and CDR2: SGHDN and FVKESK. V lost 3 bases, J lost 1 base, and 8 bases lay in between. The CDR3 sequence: CASSHRTGTDTQYF. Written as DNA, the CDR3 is TGTGCCAGCAGCCATCGGACAGGCACAGATACGCAGTATTTT. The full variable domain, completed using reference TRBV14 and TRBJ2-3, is EAGVTQFPSHSVIEKGQTVTLRCDPISGHDNLYWYRRVMGKEIKFLLHFVKESKQDESGMPNNRFLAERTGGTYSTLKVQPAELEDSGVYFCASSHRTGTDTQYFGPGTRLTVL.

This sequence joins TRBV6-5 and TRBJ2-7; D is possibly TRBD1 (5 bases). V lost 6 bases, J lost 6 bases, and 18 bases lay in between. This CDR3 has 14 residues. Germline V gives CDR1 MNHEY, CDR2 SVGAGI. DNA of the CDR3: TGTGCCAGCAGCCCGGACATACATGGACGCGAGCAGTACTTC. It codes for CASSPDIHGREQYF.

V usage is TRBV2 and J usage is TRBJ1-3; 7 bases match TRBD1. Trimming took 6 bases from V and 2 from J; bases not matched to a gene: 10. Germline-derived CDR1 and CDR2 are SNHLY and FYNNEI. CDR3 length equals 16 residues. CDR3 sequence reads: CASSRFQTGTGNTIYF. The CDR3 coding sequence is TGTGCCAGCAGCCGATTTCAGACAGGGACTGGAAACACCATATATTTT.

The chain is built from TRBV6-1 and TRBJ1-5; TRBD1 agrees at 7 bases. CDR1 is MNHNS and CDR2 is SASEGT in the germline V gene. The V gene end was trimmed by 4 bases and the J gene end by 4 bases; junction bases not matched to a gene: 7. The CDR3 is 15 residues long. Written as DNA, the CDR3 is TGTGCCAGCAGTGTTCTCGGGACAGATAATCAGCCCCAGCATTTT. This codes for CASSVLGTDNQPQHF.

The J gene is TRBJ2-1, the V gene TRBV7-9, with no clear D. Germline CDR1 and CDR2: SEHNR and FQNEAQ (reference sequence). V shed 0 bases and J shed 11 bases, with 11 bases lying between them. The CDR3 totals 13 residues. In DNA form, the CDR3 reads TGTGCCAGCAGCTTAGCTTCTGGGCTGCAGCAGTTCTTC. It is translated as CASSLASGLQQFF.

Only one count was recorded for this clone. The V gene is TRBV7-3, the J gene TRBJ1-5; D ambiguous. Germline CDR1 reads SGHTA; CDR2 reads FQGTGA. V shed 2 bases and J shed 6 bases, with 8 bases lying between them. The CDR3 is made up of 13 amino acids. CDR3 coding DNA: TGTGCCAGCAGCTTATCAACGGGTCAGCCCCAGCATTTT. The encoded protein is CASSLSTGQPQHF.

CDR3 bases: TGCGCCAGCAGCCAAGTTTTCACGGTCAATCAGCCCCAGCATTTT. Translation gives CASSQVFTVNQPQHF. This chain uses TRBV4-1 with TRBJ1-5; D ambiguous. The V end was cut by 1 base, the J end by 3 bases, with 10 bases between. The V gene's germline CDR1 is MGHRA and CDR2 YSYEKL. The CDR3 runs to 15 residues.

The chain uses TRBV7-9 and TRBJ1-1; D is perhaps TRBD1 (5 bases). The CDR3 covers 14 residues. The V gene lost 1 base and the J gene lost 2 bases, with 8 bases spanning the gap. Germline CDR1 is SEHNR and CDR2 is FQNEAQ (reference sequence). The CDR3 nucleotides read TGTGCCAGCAGCTTAGGACAGAGCAACACTGAAGCTTTCTTT. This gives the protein CASSLGQSNTEAFF.

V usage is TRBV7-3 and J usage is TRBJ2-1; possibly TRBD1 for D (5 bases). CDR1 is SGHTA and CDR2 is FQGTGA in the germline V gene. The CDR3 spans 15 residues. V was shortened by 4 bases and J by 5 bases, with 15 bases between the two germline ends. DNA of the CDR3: TGTGCCAGCAGCTCTAAGGGGAAGTGGGACAATGAGCAGTTCTTC. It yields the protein CASSSKGKWDNEQFF.

This chain's CDR3 is CASSEGTSGDTQYF. The CDR3 DNA sequence: TGTGCCAGCAGTGAAGGGACTAGCGGAGATACGCAGTATTTT. The chain has TRBV6-1 and TRBJ2-3; 10 bases line up with TRBD2. Per germline, CDR1 MNHNS and CDR2 SASEGT. Germline trimming cut 1 base from V and 5 bases from J; bases unmatched to any gene: 0. This CDR3 is 14 amino acids long.

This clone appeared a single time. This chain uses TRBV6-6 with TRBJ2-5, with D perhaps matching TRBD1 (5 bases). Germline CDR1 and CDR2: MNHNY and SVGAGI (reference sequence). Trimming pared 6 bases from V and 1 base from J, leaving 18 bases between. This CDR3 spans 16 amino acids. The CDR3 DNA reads TGTGCCAGCAGGCCGCGACAGTCTCTTTCCCAAGAGACCCAGTACTTC. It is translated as CASRPRQSLSQETQYF.

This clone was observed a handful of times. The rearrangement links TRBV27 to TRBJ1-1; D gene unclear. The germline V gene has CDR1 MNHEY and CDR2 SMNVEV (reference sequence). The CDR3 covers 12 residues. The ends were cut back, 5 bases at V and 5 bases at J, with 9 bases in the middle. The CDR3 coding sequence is TGTGCCAGCAGTCATCGGGGAACTGAAGCTTTCTTT. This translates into CASSHRGTEAFF.

DNA of the CDR3: TGTGCCAGTATTGAAGGCAGAGGTGGCAATCAGCCCCAGCATTTT. Residues: CASIEGRGGNQPQHF. The chain recombines TRBV19 with TRBJ1-5; D is ambiguous. Germline-derived CDR1 and CDR2 are LNHDA and SQIVND (reference sequence). The ends were cut back, 7 bases at V and 2 bases at J, with 15 bases in the middle. There are 15 residues in the CDR3.

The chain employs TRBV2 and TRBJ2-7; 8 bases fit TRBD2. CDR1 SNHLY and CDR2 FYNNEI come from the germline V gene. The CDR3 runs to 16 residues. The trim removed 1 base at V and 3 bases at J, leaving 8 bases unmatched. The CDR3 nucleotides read TGTGCCAGCAGTGAAGATGACGGGGGGGGATACTACGAGCAGTACTTC. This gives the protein CASSEDDGGGYYEQYF.

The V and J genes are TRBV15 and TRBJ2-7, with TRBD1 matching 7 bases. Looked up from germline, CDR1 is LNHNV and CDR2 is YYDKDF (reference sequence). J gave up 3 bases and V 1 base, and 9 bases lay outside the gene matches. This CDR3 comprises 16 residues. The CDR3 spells CATSRVPGQIDYEQYF. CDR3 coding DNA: TGTGCCACCAGCAGAGTCCCGGGACAGATAGACTACGAGCAGTACTTC.

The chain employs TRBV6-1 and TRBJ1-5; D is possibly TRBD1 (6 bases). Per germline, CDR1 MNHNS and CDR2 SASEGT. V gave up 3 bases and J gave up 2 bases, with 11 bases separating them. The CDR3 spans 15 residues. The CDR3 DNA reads TGTGCCAGCAGTGACCAATGGACAGGCAATCAGCCCCAGCATTTT. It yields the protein CASSDQWTGNQPQHF.

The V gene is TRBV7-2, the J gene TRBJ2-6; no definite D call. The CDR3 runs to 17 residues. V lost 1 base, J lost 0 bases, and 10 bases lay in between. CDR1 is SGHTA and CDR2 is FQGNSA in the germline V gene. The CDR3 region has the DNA TGTGCCAGCAGCTTAGGGTCCTCCAGCTCTGGGGCCAACGTCCTGACTTTC. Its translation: CASSLGSSSSGANVLTF.

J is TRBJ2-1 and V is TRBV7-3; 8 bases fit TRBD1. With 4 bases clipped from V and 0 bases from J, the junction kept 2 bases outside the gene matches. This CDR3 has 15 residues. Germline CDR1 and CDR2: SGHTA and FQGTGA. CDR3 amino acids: CASSSDRGSYNEQFF. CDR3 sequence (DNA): TGTGCCAGCAGCTCCGACAGGGGCTCCTACAATGAGCAGTTCTTC. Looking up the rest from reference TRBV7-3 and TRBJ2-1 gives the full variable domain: GAGVSQTPSNKVTEKGKYVELRCDPISGHTALYWYRQSLGQGPEFLIYFQGTGAADDSGLPNDRFFAVRPEGSVSTLKIQRTERGDSAVYLCASSSDRGSYNEQFFGPGTRLTVL.

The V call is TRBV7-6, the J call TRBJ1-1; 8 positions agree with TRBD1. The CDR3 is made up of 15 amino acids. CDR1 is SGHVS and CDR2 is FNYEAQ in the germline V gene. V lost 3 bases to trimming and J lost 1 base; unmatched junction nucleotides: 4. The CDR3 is CASSLHRGGNTEAFF. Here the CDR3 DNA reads TGTGCCAGCAGCTTGCACAGGGGGGGGAACACTGAAGCTTTCTTT.

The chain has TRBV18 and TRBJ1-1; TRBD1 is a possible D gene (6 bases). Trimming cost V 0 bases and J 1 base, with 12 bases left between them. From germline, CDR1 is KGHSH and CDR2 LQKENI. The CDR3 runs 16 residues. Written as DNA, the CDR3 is TGTGCCAGCTCACCACCGGGGGGGGCACGGAACACTGAAGCTTTCTTT. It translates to CASSPPGGARNTEAFF.

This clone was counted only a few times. The chain's CDR3 is CASSQFRDRGQGYTF. For the CDR3, the DNA is TGTGCCAGCTCACAATTCCGGGACAGGGGGCAAGGCTACACCTTC. The chain links TRBV18 to TRBJ1-2, with 12 bases fitting TRBD1. Germline V gene lookup returns CDR1 KGHSH and CDR2 LQKENI. The CDR3 has 15 residues. Unmatched junction bases numbered 8, after V lost 4 bases and J lost 8 bases.

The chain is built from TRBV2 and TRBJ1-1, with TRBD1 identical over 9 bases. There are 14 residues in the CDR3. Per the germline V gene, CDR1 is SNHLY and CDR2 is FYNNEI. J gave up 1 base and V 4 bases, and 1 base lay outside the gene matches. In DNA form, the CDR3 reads TGTGCCAGCAGTGGACAGGGGGGGAACACTGAAGCTTTCTTT. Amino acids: CASSGQGGNTEAFF.

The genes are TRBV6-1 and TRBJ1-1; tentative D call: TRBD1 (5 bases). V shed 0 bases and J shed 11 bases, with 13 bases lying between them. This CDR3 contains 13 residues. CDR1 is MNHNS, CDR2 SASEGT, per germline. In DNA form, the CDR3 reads TGTGCCAGCAGTGAAGCGCAGTCAGGGTGGGCTTTCTTT. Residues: CASSEAQSGWAFF.

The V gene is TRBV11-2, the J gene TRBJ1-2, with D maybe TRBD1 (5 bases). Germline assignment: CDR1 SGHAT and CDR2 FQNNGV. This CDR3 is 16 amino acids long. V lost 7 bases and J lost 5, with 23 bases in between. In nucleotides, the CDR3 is TGTGCCAGCACCCCCACGGAGGGGCAGGGAGGGTATGGCTACACCTTC. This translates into CASTPTEGQGGYGYTF.

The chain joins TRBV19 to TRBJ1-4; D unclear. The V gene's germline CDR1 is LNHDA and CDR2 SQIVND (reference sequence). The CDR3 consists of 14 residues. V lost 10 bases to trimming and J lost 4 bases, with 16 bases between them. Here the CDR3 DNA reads TGTGCCACCTCCTCCGGGATACGTAATGAAAAACTGTTTTTT. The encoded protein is CATSSGIRNEKLFF.

The chain's CDR3 is CASSQRTGGTDGYTF. The CDR3 nucleotides are TGTGCCAGCAGTCAACGGACAGGGGGCACCGATGGCTACACCTTC. V gene TRBV2 combines with J gene TRBJ1-2; 11 bases agree with TRBD1. The germline gives CDR1 SNHLY, CDR2 FYNNEI. This CDR3 region has 15 residues. Unmatched junction bases numbered 8, after V lost 5 bases and J lost 6 bases.

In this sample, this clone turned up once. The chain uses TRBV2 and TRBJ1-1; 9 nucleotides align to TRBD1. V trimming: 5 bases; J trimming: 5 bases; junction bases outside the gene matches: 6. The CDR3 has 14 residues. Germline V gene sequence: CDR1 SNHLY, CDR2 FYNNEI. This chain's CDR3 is CASSLTGGETEAFF. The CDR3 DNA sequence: TGTGCCAGCAGTTTGACAGGGGGTGAGACTGAAGCTTTCTTT. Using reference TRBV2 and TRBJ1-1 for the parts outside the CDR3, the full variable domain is EPEVTQTPSHQVTQMGQEVILRCVPISNHLYFYWYRQILGQKVEFLVSFYNNEISEKSEIFDDQFSVERPDGSNFTLKIRSTKLEDSAMYFCASSLTGGETEAFFGQGTRLTVV.

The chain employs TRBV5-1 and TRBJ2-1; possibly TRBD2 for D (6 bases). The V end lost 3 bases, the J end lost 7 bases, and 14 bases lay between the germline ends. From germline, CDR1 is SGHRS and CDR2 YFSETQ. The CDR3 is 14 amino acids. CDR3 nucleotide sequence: TGCGCCAGCAGCTCGCCGCCGGGGAGGAATGAGCAGTTCTTC. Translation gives CASSSPPGRNEQFF.

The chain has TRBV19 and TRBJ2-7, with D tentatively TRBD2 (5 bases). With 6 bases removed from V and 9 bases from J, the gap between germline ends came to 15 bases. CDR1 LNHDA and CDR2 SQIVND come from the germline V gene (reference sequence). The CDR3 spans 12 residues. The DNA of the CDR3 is TGTGCCAGTAGCCCGGGATCTTCCACGCAGTACTTC. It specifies CASSPGSSTQYF.